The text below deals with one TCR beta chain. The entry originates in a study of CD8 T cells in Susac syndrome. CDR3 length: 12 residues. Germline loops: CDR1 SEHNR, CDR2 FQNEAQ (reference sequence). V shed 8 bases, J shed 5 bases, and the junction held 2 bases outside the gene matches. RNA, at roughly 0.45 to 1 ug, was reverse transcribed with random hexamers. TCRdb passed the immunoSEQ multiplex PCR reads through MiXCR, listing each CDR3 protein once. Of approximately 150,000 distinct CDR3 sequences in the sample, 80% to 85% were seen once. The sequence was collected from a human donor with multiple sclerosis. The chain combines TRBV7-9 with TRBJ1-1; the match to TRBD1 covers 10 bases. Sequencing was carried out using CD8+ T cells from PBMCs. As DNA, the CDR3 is TGTGCCAGCGGGACAGGGGCGACTGAAGCTTTCTTT. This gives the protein CASGTGATEAFF.